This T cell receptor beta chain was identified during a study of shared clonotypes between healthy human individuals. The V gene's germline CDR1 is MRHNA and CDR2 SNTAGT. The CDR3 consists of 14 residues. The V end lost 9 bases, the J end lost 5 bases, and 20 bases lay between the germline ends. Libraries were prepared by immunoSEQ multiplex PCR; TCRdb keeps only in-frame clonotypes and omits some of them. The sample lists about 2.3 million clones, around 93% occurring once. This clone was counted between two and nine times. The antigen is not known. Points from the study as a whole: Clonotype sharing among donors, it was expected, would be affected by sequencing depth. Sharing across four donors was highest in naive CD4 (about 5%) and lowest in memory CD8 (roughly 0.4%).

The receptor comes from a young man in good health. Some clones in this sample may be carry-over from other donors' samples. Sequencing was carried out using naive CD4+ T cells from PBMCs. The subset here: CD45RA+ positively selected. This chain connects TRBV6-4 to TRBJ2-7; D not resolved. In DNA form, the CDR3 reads TGTGCCAGTAGGGCAGACCCTCCAAAGAACGAGCAGTACTTC. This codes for CASRADPPKNEQYF.